The entry below describes one T cell receptor beta chain. Antigen: not known. The data belong to a study of T-cell memory formation after mild COVID-19. Study findings and constraints: Cross-reactive memory seemingly joined, as some responding clones were found in pre-infection memory. Clones that shrank (day 15 to 85) were balanced CD4/CD8, whereas later expanders leaned CD4+.

A single record per CDR3 protein comes from TCRdb applying MiXCR to the 5' RACE reads. This sample has some 410,000 distinct CDR3 sequences, with less than 25% found just once. V lost 0 bases to trimming and J lost 6 bases; unmatched junction nucleotides: 8. The CDR3 is 16 amino acids. Germline CDR1 SGHDN, CDR2 FVKESK. Sequenced: PBMCs or a T cell subset sorted from them (not recorded which). The TCR originated in an adult woman who had mild COVID-19 (a few samples of this study predate the infection). Cell type and time point are not known. V is TRBV14 and J is TRBJ2-7; 10 bases agree with TRBD1. Written as DNA, the CDR3 is TGTGCCAGCAGCCAAGATTTAGGGACAGGGGTCGTCGAGCAGTACTTC. It encodes CASSQDLGTGVVEQYF.